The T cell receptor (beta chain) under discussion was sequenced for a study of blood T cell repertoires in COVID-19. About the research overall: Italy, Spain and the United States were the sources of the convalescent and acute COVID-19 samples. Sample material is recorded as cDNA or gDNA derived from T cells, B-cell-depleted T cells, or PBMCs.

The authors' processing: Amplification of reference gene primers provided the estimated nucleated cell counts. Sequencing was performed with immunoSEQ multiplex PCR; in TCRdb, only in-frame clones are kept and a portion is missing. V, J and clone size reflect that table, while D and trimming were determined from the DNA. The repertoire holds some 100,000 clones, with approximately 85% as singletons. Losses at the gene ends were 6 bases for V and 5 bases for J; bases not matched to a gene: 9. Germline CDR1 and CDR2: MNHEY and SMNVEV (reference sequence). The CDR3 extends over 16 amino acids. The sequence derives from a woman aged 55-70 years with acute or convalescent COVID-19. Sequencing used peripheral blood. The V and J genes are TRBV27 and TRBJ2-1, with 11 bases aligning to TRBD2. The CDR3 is CASSPLGLAENNEQFF. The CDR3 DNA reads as TGTGCCAGCAGCCCCTTGGGACTAGCGGAGAACAATGAGCAGTTCTTC.